This T cell receptor (beta chain) emerged from a study of shared clonotypes between healthy human individuals. It was at deep level that the assay was run. Profiling relied on immunoSEQ multiplex PCR, and the TCRdb table lists in-frame clones only, not all of them. The sample carries about 2.1 million clones, about 93% recorded once. Overall study results and limits: What naive subsets generally showed was a larger estimated richness than memory subsets showed.

With respect to this clone: No antigen is known for it. The germline gene is not matched at one end of the junction; a read error may be the cause.

CD8 cells regarded as naive lacked CD45RO, were positively chosen for CCR7, and omitted terminally differentiated effector memory CD45RA+ cells. Donors were healthy HIV-negative adults without recent acute infections or vaccinations. This CDR3 is 13 amino acids long. Germline V gene sequence: CDR1 MDHEN, CDR2 SYDVKM. The sample taken for sequencing was naive CD8+ T cells from PBMCs. V and J are TRBV28 and TRBJ2-6; D remains unclear. This TCR was sampled from a man younger than 35 in good health. Some clones in this sample may be carry-over from other donors' samples. The CDR3 sequence is CATSRDGANVLTF. The CDR3 region has the DNA TGTGCCACCAGTAGAGATGGGGCCAACGTCCTGACTTTC.